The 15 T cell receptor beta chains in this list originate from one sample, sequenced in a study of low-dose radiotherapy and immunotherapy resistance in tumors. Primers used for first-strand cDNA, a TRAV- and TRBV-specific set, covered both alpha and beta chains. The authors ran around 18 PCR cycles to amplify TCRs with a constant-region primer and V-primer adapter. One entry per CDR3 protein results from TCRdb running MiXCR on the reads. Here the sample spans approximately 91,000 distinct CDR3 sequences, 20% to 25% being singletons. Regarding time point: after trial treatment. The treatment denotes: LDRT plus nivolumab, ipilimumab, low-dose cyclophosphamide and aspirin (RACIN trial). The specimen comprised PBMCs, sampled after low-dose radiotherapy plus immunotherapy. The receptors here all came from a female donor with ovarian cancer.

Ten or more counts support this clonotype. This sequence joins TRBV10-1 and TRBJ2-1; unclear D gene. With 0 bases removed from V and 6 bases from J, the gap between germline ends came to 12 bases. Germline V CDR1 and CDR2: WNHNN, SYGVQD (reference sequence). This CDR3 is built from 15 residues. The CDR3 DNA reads TGCGCCAGCAGTGAGTCTGGCACCCGAGGCAATGAGCAGTTCTTC. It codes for CASSESGTRGNEQFF.

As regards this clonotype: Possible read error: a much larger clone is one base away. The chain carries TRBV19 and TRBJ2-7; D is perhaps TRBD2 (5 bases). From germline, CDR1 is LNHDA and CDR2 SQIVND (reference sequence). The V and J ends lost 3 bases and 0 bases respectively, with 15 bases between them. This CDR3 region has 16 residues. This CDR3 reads CASSIGVGQLSYEQYF. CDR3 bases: TGTGCCAGTAGTATCGGGGTGGGTCAACTCTCCTACGAGCAGTACTTC.

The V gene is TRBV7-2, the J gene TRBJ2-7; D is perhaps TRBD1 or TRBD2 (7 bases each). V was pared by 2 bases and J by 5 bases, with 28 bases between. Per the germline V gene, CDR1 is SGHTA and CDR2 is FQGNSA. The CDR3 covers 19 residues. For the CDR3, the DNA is TGTGCCAGCAGCTTAAGGACAGGTGGTGGTGCGGGAGTAGCCAACGAGCAGTACTTC. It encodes CASSLRTGGGAGVANEQYF.

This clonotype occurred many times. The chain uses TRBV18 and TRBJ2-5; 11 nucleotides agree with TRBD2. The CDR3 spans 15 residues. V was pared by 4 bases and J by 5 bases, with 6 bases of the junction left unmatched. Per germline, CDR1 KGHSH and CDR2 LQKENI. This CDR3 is CASSQTSGKSETQYF. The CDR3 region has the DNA TGTGCCAGCTCACAGACTAGCGGGAAGTCGGAGACCCAGTACTTC.

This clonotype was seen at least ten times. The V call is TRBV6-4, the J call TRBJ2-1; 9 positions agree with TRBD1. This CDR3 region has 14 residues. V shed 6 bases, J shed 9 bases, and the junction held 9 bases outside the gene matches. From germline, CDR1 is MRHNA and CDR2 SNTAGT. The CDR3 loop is CASRLGQGYTEQFF. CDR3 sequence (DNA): TGTGCCAGCAGACTGGGACAGGGTTATACTGAGCAGTTCTTC.

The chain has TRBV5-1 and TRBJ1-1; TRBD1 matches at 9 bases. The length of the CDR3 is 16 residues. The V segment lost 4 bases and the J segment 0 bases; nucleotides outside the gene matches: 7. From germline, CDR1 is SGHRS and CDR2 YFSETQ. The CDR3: CASSPGQGVMNTEAFF. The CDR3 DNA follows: TGCGCCAGCAGCCCGGGACAGGGTGTGATGAACACTGAAGCTTTCTTT.

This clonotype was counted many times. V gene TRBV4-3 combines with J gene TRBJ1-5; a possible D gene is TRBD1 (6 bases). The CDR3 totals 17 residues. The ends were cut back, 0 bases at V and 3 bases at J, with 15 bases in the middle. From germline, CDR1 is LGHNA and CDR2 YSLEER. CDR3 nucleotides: TGCGCCAGCAGCCAAGATTGGGTCAGGGGTGACAATCAGCCCCAGCATTTT. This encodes CASSQDWVRGDNQPQHF.

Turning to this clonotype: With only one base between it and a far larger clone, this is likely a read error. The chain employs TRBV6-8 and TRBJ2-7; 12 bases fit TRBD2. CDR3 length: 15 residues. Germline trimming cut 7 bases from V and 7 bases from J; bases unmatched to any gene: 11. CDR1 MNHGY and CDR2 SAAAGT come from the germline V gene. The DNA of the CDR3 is TGTGCCAGCACCATCCTAGCGGGAGGGTACAATGAGCAGTACTTC. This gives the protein CASTILAGGYNEQYF.

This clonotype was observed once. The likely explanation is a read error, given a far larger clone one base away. In nucleotides, the CDR3 is TGTGCCAGCAGCCCGGGACAGGGCAACTACGAGCAGTTCTTC. Protein: CASSPGQGNYEQFF. The J gene is TRBJ2-1, the V gene TRBV5-3, with TRBD1 identical over 9 bases. TRBV5-3 is known as an ORF, though its function is uncertain. The CDR3 runs to 14 residues. V lost 8 bases, J lost 10 bases, and 13 bases stayed unmatched.

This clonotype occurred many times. The CDR3 sequence: CASSLEATGLEAFF. DNA of the CDR3: TGCGCCAGCAGCTTGGAGGCGACAGGGCTAGAAGCTTTCTTT. The chain carries TRBV5-1 and TRBJ1-1, with 7 bases aligning to TRBD1. This CDR3 spans 14 amino acids. CDR1 is SGHRS, CDR2 YFSETQ, per germline. After removal of 0 bases from V and 8 bases from J, the junction contained 7 bases not matched to a gene.

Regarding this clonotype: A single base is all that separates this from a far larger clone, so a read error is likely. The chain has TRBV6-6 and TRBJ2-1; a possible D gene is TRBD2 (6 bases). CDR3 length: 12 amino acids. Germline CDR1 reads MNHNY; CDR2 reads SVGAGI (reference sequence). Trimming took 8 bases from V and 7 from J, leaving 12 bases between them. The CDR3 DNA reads TGTGCCAGCTGGGACTTCATGAATGAGCAGTTCTTC. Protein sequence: CASWDFMNEQFF.

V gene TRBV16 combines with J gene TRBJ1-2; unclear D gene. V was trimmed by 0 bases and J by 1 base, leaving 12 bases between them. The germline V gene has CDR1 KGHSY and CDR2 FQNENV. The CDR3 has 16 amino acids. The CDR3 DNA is TGTGCCAGCAGCCAATCTCGAACTGCACATAACTATGGCTACACCTTC. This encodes CASSQSRTAHNYGYTF.

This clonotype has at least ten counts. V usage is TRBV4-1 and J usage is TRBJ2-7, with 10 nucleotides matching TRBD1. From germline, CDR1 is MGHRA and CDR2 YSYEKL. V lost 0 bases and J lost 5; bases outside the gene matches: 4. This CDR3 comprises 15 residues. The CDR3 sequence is CASSQDQGTGDEQYF. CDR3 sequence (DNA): TGCGCCAGCAGCCAAGATCAAGGGACAGGGGACGAGCAGTACTTC.

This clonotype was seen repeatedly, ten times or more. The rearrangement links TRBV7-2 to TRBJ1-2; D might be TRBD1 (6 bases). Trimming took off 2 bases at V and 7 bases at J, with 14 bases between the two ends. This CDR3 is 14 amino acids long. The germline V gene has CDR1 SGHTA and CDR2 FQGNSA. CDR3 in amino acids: CASSLFAGVVGYTF. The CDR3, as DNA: TGTGCCAGCAGCTTATTTGCAGGGGTGGTTGGCTACACCTTC. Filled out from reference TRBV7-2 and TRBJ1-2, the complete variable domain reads GAGVSQSPSNKVTEKGKDVELRCDPISGHTALYWYRQSLGQGLEFLIYFQGNSAPDKSGLPSDRFSAERTGGSVSTLTIQRTQQEDSAVYLCASSLFAGVVGYTFGSGTRLTVV.

The CDR3: CASGPNRREAFF. DNA for the CDR3: TGTGCTAGTGGCCCTAACAGGCGTGAAGCTTTCTTT. The V gene is TRBV12-5, the J gene TRBJ1-1; a weak D match, TRBD1 (5 bases). This CDR3 has 12 residues. Trimming cost V 6 bases and J 7 bases, with 12 bases left between them. Germline V lookup: CDR1 LGHNT, CDR2 FRNRAP.